This T cell receptor (beta chain) is drawn from a study of T-cell reconstitution after alpha-beta-depleted transplantation in children. Germline V gene data show CDR1 as DFQATT and CDR2 as SNEGSKA (reference sequence). This CDR3 has 15 residues. Deletions cut 2 bases from V and 3 bases from J, with 17 bases between. This clonotype appeared many times. No antigen is known for it. The study, taken as a whole, reports: Approximately two months post-transplant, alpha-beta T cells reportedly originated from several hundred expanded graft clones. One year after transplant, T-cell counts and diversity came mostly from newly produced T cells. Some patients' high day-60 TCRbeta diversity was traced to surviving recipient T cells and thymic progenitors.

Construction of the TCRbeta library involved unique molecular identifiers. TCRdb analysed the PCR reads with MiXCR anew, one entry per CDR3 protein. The sample holds hundreds of thousands of distinct CDR3 sequences, roughly 24% seen once. The sequence was collected from a boy under three years old who had a stem cell transplant for acute myeloid leukemia, so the T cells may come from the graft donor. The starting material was PBMCs, mostly from graft donor cells, obtained 360 days after TCRalphabeta/CD19-depleted stem cell transplant. The V gene is TRBV20-1, the J gene TRBJ2-7; D could derive from TRBD1 or TRBD2 (6 bases each). The CDR3 spells CSARPLGGRNYEQYF. The CDR3 DNA reads as TGCAGTGCTAGACCCTTAGGGGGGCGGAACTACGAGCAGTACTTC.